These T cell receptor beta chains were read from a single sample in a study of T cell responses to AZD1222 COVID-19 vaccine. The table came from immunoSEQ multiplex PCR; TCRdb's copy has only in-frame clones and leaves some out. The table has 100,000 to 110,000 clones, about 87% seen once. The sequences come from peripheral blood, collected on day 0 of AZD1222 vaccination. These receptors all stem from an adult in good health. Each CDR3 is given with its conserved first and last residue. Fields, in order: V gene, J gene, CDR3 protein.

TRBV6-5	TRBJ2-5	CASSYLAGDQETQYF
TRBV7-9	TRBJ2-5	CASSRPRGGRYQETQYF
TRBV9	TRBJ2-5	CASSGTSQETQYF
TRBV6-2/TRBV6-3	TRBJ2-5	CASSYAGERTQYF
TRBV9	TRBJ2-1	CASSFSGTSGYNEQFF
TRBV9	TRBJ2-7	CASSAQGEQYF
TRBV19	TRBJ1-1	CASPSQGNTEAFF
TRBV4-1	TRBJ1-2	CASSQDDRGGAYGYTF
TRBV7-2	TRBJ2-7	CASSPGLGRYEQYF
TRBV19	TRBJ1-4	CASSMFIRQGPEKLFF
TRBV18	TRBJ1-5	CASSPSYRVGLGQPQHF
TRBV7-3	TRBJ2-5	CASSSPGHNHIMQETQYF
TRBV7-2	TRBJ2-3	CASSFGATQSDTQYF
TRBV25-1	TRBJ2-5	CASSEVGLQETQYF
TRBV6-6	TRBJ2-2	CASSPPESSREWTGELFF
TRBV30	TRBJ1-2	CAWSVLRQGSGYTF
TRBV19	TRBJ1-5	CASWTGYSNQPQHF
TRBV12-3/TRBV12-4	TRBJ2-2	CASRPHGGELFF
TRBV7-6	TRBJ2-3	CASSSGLAGDTQYF
TRBV28	TRBJ1-1	CASSLVAGWTEAFF
TRBV6-5	TRBJ1-5	CASSYSSRDNQPQHF
TRBV3-1/TRBV3-2	TRBJ2-7	CASSASGRPSYEQYF
TRBV6-1	TRBJ2-7	CASSDGLVRYEQYF
TRBV28	TRBJ1-5	CASSRRTYREYSNQPQHF
TRBV6-5	TRBJ1-1	CASSSSPDRGTEAFF
TRBV5-8	TRBJ1-5	CASSPALGRPQHF
TRBV5-1	TRBJ1-1	CASSYGGAEAFF
TRBV5-8	TRBJ1-1	CASSLLGRSPEAFF
TRBV5-1	TRBJ1-3	CASSAGTARNTIYF
TRBV5-6	TRBJ1-2	CASSVGTFNYGYTF
TRBV5-1	TRBJ2-6	CASRWDSSGANVLTF
TRBV11-1	TRBJ2-7	CASSPTGVTYEQYF
TRBV7-8	TRBJ2-2	CASSLRGAPNTGELFF